The sequence of this T cell receptor beta chain was determined in a study of early T cells in non-severe SARS-CoV-2 infection. Study as a whole: The authors sequenced bulk RNA from unsorted whole blood, leaving chains unpaired.

Germline CDR1 reads MNHNY; CDR2 reads SVGAGI (reference sequence). The CDR3 length is 16 residues. The V segment lost 0 bases and the J segment 0 bases; nucleotides outside the gene matches: 5. Unique molecular identifiers (one per individual cDNA molecule) were attached. TCRdb independently ran MiXCR on the 5' RACE reads; one entry per CDR3 protein. The sample carries approximately 100,000 distinct CDR3 sequences, roughly 17% recorded once. This clonotype was found a few times. Its antigen is unidentified. Study-wide results and caveats: Matching with VDJdb favored anti-spike CD8 responses (missing private and CD4 specificities).

The sample taken for sequencing was whole blood. This sequence was found in an adult who was a healthcare worker with PCR-confirmed SARS-CoV-2 infection or an uninfected control (not recorded which). This sequence joins TRBV6-6 and TRBJ2-7, with 7 bases identical to TRBD2. CDR3 sequence reads: CASSYSFGGGSYEQYF. The CDR3, as DNA: TGTGCCAGCAGTTACTCGTTCGGCGGGGGCTCCTACGAGCAGTACTTC.